This T cell receptor beta chain stems from a study of memory CD4+ T cells and cytomegalovirus serostatus. Overall study findings and caveats: Suggested: most of the CMV-linked TCR signature lies in CD4+ memory cells.

Here immunoSEQ multiplex PCR was the method, and the copy in TCRdb shows in-frame clones only, minus some. The data show 84,000 or so clones, 65% to 85% seen once. The germline V gene has CDR1 SGHTA and CDR2 FQGNSA. V was clipped by 3 bases and J by 7 bases; unmatched bases: 5. This CDR3 is 14 amino acids long. To note about this clone: Antigen: not known.

The sort gate was single viable CD3+CD4+CD8-CD45RO+ cells for memory CD4+ T cells. The TCR comes from an adult in good health and CMV-seronegative. The gene calls are TRBV7-2 and TRBJ1-2, with 10 bases lining up with TRBD1. The sequencing sample was made of memory CD4+ T cells from blood. This CDR3 is CASSLDRGGFGYTF. The CDR3 DNA reads TGTGCCAGCAGCTTGGACAGGGGGGGATTTGGCTACACCTTC.